This T cell receptor (beta chain) came from a study of cytomegalovirus exposure and HLA in healthy donors. Study at large: Prior work identified around 120 million unique TCR beta sequences in some 180 million T cells.

Looked up from germline, CDR1 is SQVTM and CDR2 is ANQGSEA. The V end was cut by 4 bases, the J end by 2 bases, with 13 bases between. The CDR3 spans 14 residues. Nominally healthy donors were sampled, though unrecorded immune exposures were likely. About this clone itself: Antigen unknown.

Notes on the study in general: Reported performance of the classifier showed diagnosis of cytomegalovirus status with high specificity and sensitivity. The productive fraction for most TCR beta V segments was about 87% or about 30% in an earlier analysis.

Primers included in the PCR were 60 Vbeta and 13 Jbeta primers. TCRdb keeps only in-frame clones here, not all; method: immunoSEQ multiplex PCR. Its table lists roughly 60,000 clones. This receptor was identified in a young woman in good health and CMV-seronegative. This chain connects TRBV29-1 to TRBJ2-3, with a weak D call TRBD2 (5 bases). Sequencing used PBMCs. The CDR3 nucleotides read TGCAGCGTTGGGCTAGCCGCCGACACAGATACGCAGTATTTT. Its translation: CSVGLAADTDTQYF.